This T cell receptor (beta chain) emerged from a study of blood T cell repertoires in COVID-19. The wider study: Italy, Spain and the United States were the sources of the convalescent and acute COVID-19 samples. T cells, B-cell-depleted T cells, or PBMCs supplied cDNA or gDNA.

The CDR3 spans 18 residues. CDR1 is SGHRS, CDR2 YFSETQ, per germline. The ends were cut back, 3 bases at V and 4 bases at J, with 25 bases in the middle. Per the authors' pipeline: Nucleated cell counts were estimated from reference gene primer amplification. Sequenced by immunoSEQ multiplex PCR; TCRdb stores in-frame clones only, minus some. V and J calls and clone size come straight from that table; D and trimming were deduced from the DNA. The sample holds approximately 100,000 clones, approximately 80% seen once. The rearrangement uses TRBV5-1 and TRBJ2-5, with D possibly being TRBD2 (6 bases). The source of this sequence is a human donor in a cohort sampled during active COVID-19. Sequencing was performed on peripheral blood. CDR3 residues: CASSSSPVGGSVGETQYF. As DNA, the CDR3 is TGCGCCAGCAGCTCCTCCCCGGTTGGGGGGTCTGTAGGAGAGACCCAGTACTTC.